The next 14 T cell receptor beta chains were all read from a single sample in a study of cytomegalovirus exposure and HLA in healthy donors. The PCR was carried out with 60 Vbeta primers and 13 Jbeta primers. TCRdb's copy holds only in-frame clones and misses some; the assay was immunoSEQ multiplex PCR. The repertoire holds 110,000 to 150,000 clones, with less than 85% as singletons. The specimen sequenced was PBMCs. All receptors come from a woman aged 55-69 years in good health and CMV-seropositive.

The V and J genes are TRBV15 and TRBJ1-6, with D perhaps matching TRBD1 (6 bases). This CDR3 is 14 amino acids long. V was pared by 4 bases and J by 7 bases, with 11 bases between. CDR1 is LNHNV, CDR2 YYDKDF, per germline (reference sequence). As DNA, the CDR3 is TGTGCCACCAGCACCAGGGGAAGGAATTCACCCCTCCACTTT. Translated, it gives CATSTRGRNSPLHF.

V is TRBV28 and J is TRBJ2-2; possibly TRBD1 for D (6 bases). V dropped 10 bases and J dropped 5 bases, with 11 bases sitting between them. This CDR3 is 12 amino acids long. The germline gives CDR1 MDHEN, CDR2 SYDVKM. The CDR3 region has the DNA TGTGCCACCAGAAGGGGGACCGGGGAGCTGTTTTTT. This sequence encodes CATRRGTGELFF.

On this clone itself: One end of the junction fails to match germline, which may point to a read error. The chain carries TRBV10-3 and TRBJ2-7; 7 nucleotides align to TRBD2. Germline CDR1 reads ENHRY; CDR2 reads SYGVKD. This CDR3 has 12 residues. This CDR3 is CAISEGLGEGLF. CDR3 nucleotides: TGTGCCATCAGTGAGGGTTTGGGGGAGGGCCTCTTC.

The rearrangement joins TRBV6-1 to TRBJ1-2, with D perhaps matching TRBD1 (6 bases). The CDR3 is 16 residues long. Germline assignment: CDR1 MNHNS and CDR2 SASEGT. Trimming stripped 1 base from V and 4 bases from J, with 16 bases between. This CDR3 reads CASSEGAPGAGYGYTF. The CDR3 bases are TGTGCCAGCAGTGAAGGGGCCCCAGGGGCGGGCTATGGCTACACCTTC.

In its sample, this clone was seen a few times. The DNA of the CDR3 is TGTGCCAGCAGTTTCGGGACAGCGGGCGGTGGCTACACCTTC. This codes for CASSFGTAGGGYTF. The genes are TRBV6-5 and TRBJ1-2; 7 bases are a match to TRBD1. V shed 4 bases, J shed 7 bases, and the junction held 9 bases outside the gene matches. Germline V gene lookup returns CDR1 MNHEY and CDR2 SVGAGI. The CDR3 has 14 amino acids.

The chain uses TRBV5-1 and TRBJ1-1; D unresolved. The CDR3 totals 14 residues. From germline, CDR1 is SGHRS and CDR2 YFSETQ. Trimming took off 0 bases at V and 6 bases at J, with 12 bases between the two ends. CDR3 in DNA: TGCGCCAGCAGCTTGGGAGGGTCGTTCGCTGAAGCTTTCTTT. Its protein product is CASSLGGSFAEAFF.

The genes are TRBV7-8 and TRBJ2-7, with a tentative D call TRBD2 (6 bases). Germline loops: CDR1 SGHVS, CDR2 FQNEAQ. The CDR3 consists of 14 residues. Trimming removed 3 bases at V and 2 bases at J, with 11 bases between. The CDR3, as DNA: TGTGCCAGCAGCTTCGGGAGCCCCGCCTACGAGCAGTACTTC. This gives the protein CASSFGSPAYEQYF.

This chain links TRBV29-1 with TRBJ2-5, with 12 bases lining up with TRBD2. Germline lookup yields CDR1 SQVTM and CDR2 ANQGSEA. The CDR3 has 15 amino acids. J gave up 5 bases and V 4 bases, and 8 bases lay outside the gene matches. The CDR3 nucleotides read TGCAGCGTTGGGATGACTAGCGGGAGAAAGGAGACCCAGTACTTC. Its protein is CSVGMTSGRKETQYF.

This clone was observed a handful of times. The V and J genes are TRBV6-1 and TRBJ1-2; D gene ambiguous. This CDR3 spans 15 amino acids. The V end was cut by 4 bases, the J end by 3 bases, with 15 bases between. CDR1 is MNHNS and CDR2 is SASEGT in the germline V gene. The CDR3 reads CASSAIPGLDYGYTF. CDR3 bases: TGTGCCAGCAGTGCCATCCCGGGGTTGGACTATGGCTACACCTTC.

The chain employs TRBV7-6 and TRBJ2-7; 9 bases agree with TRBD2. Germline CDR1 reads SGHVS; CDR2 reads FNYEAQ. V dropped 2 bases and J dropped 0; count of bases not matched to a gene: 5. The CDR3 has 16 amino acids. This CDR3 reads CASSLLASGASYEQYF. For the CDR3, the DNA is TGTGCCAGCAGCTTACTGGCTAGCGGGGCCTCCTACGAGCAGTACTTC.

The chain couples TRBV28 to TRBJ1-2, with a tentative D call TRBD1 (5 bases). From germline, CDR1 is MDHEN and CDR2 SYDVKM. The CDR3 extends over 17 amino acids. V gave up 1 base and J gave up 2 bases, with 17 bases separating them. CDR3 protein: CASSLLVSGGKNYGYTF. DNA of the CDR3: TGTGCCAGCAGTTTATTAGTCTCCGGGGGGAAAAACTATGGCTACACCTTC.

This clone was seen just once. The chain recombines TRBV21-1 with TRBJ2-3; the D segment call TRBD2 is taken from the table without a DNA check. TRBV21-1 constitutes a pseudogene. CDR3 length: 17 residues. The CDR3 DNA sequence: TGTGCCAGCAGGAGGGGACTAGCGGGGAGGGGCACAGATACGCAGTATTTT. It yields the protein CASRRGLAGRGTDTQYF.

This chain joins TRBV6-6 and TRBJ2-7, with D tentatively TRBD1 (6 bases). There are 14 residues in the CDR3. In germline, CDR1 is MNHNY, CDR2 SVGAGI (reference sequence). Trimming took off 8 bases at V and 3 bases at J, with 17 bases between the two ends. The CDR3 protein is CASEDRRTNYEQYF. The CDR3 region has the DNA TGTGCCAGCGAAGACAGGCGAACAAACTACGAGCAGTACTTC.

The chain employs TRBV5-1 and TRBJ2-1; D is unclear. Germline CDR1 and CDR2: SGHRS and YFSETQ. There are 14 residues in the CDR3. V lost 0 bases and J 3 bases, leaving 7 bases between the germline ends. In nucleotides, the CDR3 is TGCGCCAGCAGCTTGGATGCAGGCTACAATGAGCAGTTCTTC. Translated, it gives CASSLDAGYNEQFF.